This T cell receptor beta chain was retrieved from a study of blood T cell repertoires in COVID-19. For the study at large: The study drew acute and convalescent COVID-19 samples from the United States, Italy and Spain. PBMCs, B-cell-depleted T cells, or T cells provided the cDNA or gDNA that made up the material.

This clone appeared a single time. V was trimmed by 4 bases and J by 6 bases, leaving 13 bases between them. The CDR3 contains 13 residues. The germline gives CDR1 SQVTM, CDR2 ANQGSEA. As processed by the authors: Nucleated cell counts were estimated from reference gene primer amplification. Assay used: immunoSEQ multiplex PCR; TCRdb lists only in-frame clones, some missing. V, J and clone size reflect that table, while D and trimming were determined from the DNA. The data show under 95,000 clones, around nine tenths seen once. This sequence originates from a man aged 55 to 70 with acute or convalescent COVID-19. The chain combines TRBV29-1 with TRBJ1-5, with D maybe TRBD1 (6 bases). What was sequenced was peripheral blood. The CDR3 DNA is TGCAGCGTTGCCCAGGGGAAGGGTCAGCCCCAGCATTTT. Residues: CSVAQGKGQPQHF.